These 27 T cell receptor beta chains came from one sample sequenced in a study of control samples from healthy donors and cancer patients. Using immunoSEQ multiplex PCR, the repertoire was profiled, and TCRdb retains in-frame clones only, with some absent. The data show under 200,000 clones, with around 90% seen just once and 4.5% to 6% held by the top ten. Sequenced input: blood. The receptors were sampled from a woman in her 30s in good health.

V usage is TRBV11-1 and J usage is TRBJ2-1, with 7 bases identical to TRBD2. Per the germline V gene, CDR1 is SGHAT and CDR2 is FQDESV (reference sequence). The length of the CDR3 is 16 residues. V was clipped by 2 bases and J by 1 base; unmatched bases: 5. In nucleotides, the CDR3 is TGTGCCAGCAGCTTAACGGGTAGCGGGTCCTACAATGAGCAGTTCTTC. It translates to CASSLTGSGSYNEQFF.

The rearrangement uses TRBV2 and TRBJ1-2, with D perhaps matching TRBD1 (5 bases). The CDR3 totals 13 residues. The germline gives CDR1 SNHLY, CDR2 FYNNEI. Trimming stripped 1 base from V and 8 bases from J, with 11 bases between. Here the CDR3 reads CASSEGRVNGYTF. The CDR3 nucleotides read TGTGCCAGCAGTGAAGGCAGGGTAAACGGCTACACCTTC.

V usage is TRBV3-1 (or the pseudogene TRBV3-2) and J usage is TRBJ2-2, with D perhaps TRBD2 (6 bases). The ends were cut back, 4 bases at V and 0 bases at J, with 12 bases in the middle. CDR1 and CDR2 (germline): LGHDT, YNNKEL (reference sequence). This CDR3 region has 16 residues. In DNA form, the CDR3 reads TGTGCCAGCAGCCCCCCGCGGGGCTCGAACACCGGGGAGCTGTTTTTT. Amino acid sequence: CASSPPRGSNTGELFF.

The table lists this clone with a count of one. This chain connects TRBV5-6 to TRBJ1-1; weak D call: TRBD1 (6 bases). The CDR3 is made up of 16 amino acids. Germline V gene lookup returns CDR1 SGHDT and CDR2 YYEEEE. The V end lost 1 base, the J end lost 1 base, and 14 bases lay between the germline ends. CDR3 loop: CASSLRGQGRNTEAFF. CDR3 bases: TGTGCCAGCAGCTTGCGGGGTCAGGGGAGGAACACTGAAGCTTTCTTT.

This clone was seen a single time. The chain employs TRBV24-1 and TRBJ1-1; maybe TRBD1 (5 bases). The V gene's germline CDR1 is KGHDR and CDR2 SFDVKD. V lost 10 bases to trimming and J lost 2 bases, with 13 bases between them. The length of the CDR3 is 13 residues. The CDR3 coding sequence is TGTGCCACAAGACCCGGGGCAAACACTGAAGCTTTCTTT. This sequence encodes CATRPGANTEAFF.

The CDR3 spells CASRYRDANTEAFF. CDR3 DNA sequence: TGTGCCAGCAGGTACAGGGACGCGAACACTGAAGCTTTCTTT. This rearrangement joins TRBV2 to TRBJ1-1; the D gene is possibly TRBD1 (6 bases). V gave up 6 bases and J gave up 1 base, with 12 bases separating them. The V gene's germline CDR1 is SNHLY and CDR2 FYNNEI. The CDR3 consists of 14 residues.

This clone was picked up a small number of times. This rearrangement joins TRBV29-1 to TRBJ2-5; the match to TRBD2 covers 12 bases. The CDR3 length is 17 residues. Looked up from germline, CDR1 is SQVTM and CDR2 is ANQGSEA. Trimming cost V 5 bases and J 1 base; bases outside gene matches: 11. The CDR3 region has the DNA TGCAGCGTTTACCCGGGACTAGCGGGCCTGATCCAAGAGACCCAGTACTTC. As protein: CSVYPGLAGLIQETQYF. The full variable domain, with the rest looked up from reference TRBV29-1 and TRBJ2-5, is SAVISQKPSRDICQRGTSLTIQCQVDSQVTMMFWYRQQPGQSLTLIATANQGSEATYESGFVIDKFPISRPNLTFSTLTVSNMSPEDSSIYLCSVYPGLAGLIQETQYFGPGTRLLVL.

The chain joins TRBV18 to TRBJ1-2; D not certain. Germline CDR1 KGHSH, CDR2 LQKENI. Trimming stripped 2 bases from V and 3 bases from J, with 4 bases between. This CDR3 region has 12 residues. The CDR3 loop is CASSPGDYGYTF. CDR3 DNA sequence: TGTGCCAGCTCACCAGGGGACTATGGCTACACCTTC.

The chain is built from TRBV6-6 and TRBJ2-1; unclear D gene. The CDR3 runs to 16 residues. Trimming left V 8 bases short and J 5 bases short, with 22 bases between. CDR1 and CDR2 from the germline V gene are MNHNY and SVGAGI (reference sequence). CDR3 coding DNA: TGTGCCAGCCATTCCCTTCAGGACCCGAATAACAATGAGCAGTTCTTC. Its translation: CASHSLQDPNNNEQFF.

The chain carries TRBV3-1 (or the pseudogene TRBV3-2) and TRBJ1-2; 7 bases line up with TRBD1. The length of the CDR3 is 16 residues. V lost 4 bases and J lost 5; bases outside the gene matches: 13. The germline V gene has CDR1 LGHDT and CDR2 YNNKEL (reference sequence). CDR3 DNA sequence: TGTGCCAGCAGCCTAAAGGGCGCGACAGGGCGTTATGGCTACACCTTC. This encodes CASSLKGATGRYGYTF.

The chain links TRBV30 to TRBJ1-5, with unresolved D. The CDR3 runs 13 residues. With 3 bases removed from V and 9 bases from J, the gap between germline ends came to 15 bases. Germline V gene lookup returns CDR1 GTSNPN and CDR2 SVGIG (reference sequence). As DNA, the CDR3 is TGTGCCTGGAGCGGACGCGATAAGGGGCCCCAGCATTTT. Translation gives CAWSGRDKGPQHF.

J is TRBJ2-1 and V is TRBV18; TRBD1 matches 7 bases. V lost 2 bases and J lost 8; bases outside the gene matches: 15. Germline V gene lookup returns CDR1 KGHSH and CDR2 LQKENI. The CDR3 has 17 amino acids. In DNA, the CDR3 is TGTGCCAGCTCACCAAATTCAGGTAGACAGAGGGGGCATGAGCAGTTCTTC. This sequence encodes CASSPNSGRQRGHEQFF.

The V gene is TRBV3-1 (or the pseudogene TRBV3-2), the J gene TRBJ1-5; D gene ambiguous. Trimming removed 3 bases from V and 0 bases from J, with 9 bases in between. This CDR3 is built from 15 residues. CDR1 and CDR2 (germline): LGHDT, YNNKEL (reference sequence). The CDR3 protein is CASSQGEVSNQPQHF. CDR3 in DNA: TGTGCCAGCAGCCAGGGAGAGGTTAGCAATCAGCCCCAGCATTTT.

This clone is a singleton in its sample. The genes are TRBV18 and TRBJ1-5; D not certain. The CDR3 loop spans 13 amino acids. V was trimmed by 3 bases and J by 4 bases, leaving 7 bases between them. Per germline, CDR1 KGHSH and CDR2 LQKENI. Here the CDR3 reads CASSPERNQPQHF. The CDR3 DNA follows: TGTGCCAGCTCACCGGAAAGAAATCAGCCCCAGCATTTT.

The chain joins TRBV5-4 to TRBJ2-3; D gene unclear. Germline-derived CDR1 and CDR2 are SGHNT and YYREEE (reference sequence). The CDR3 has 13 amino acids. The ends were cut back, 0 bases at V and 3 bases at J, with 5 bases in the middle. The CDR3 region has the DNA TGTGCCAGCAGCTTGGAAGGGACAGATACGCAGTATTTT. This encodes CASSLEGTDTQYF.

This chain connects TRBV4-1 to TRBJ2-1; TRBD2 agrees at 7 bases. V was clipped by 0 bases and J by 2 bases; unmatched bases: 13. The CDR3 consists of 19 residues. CDR1 and CDR2 (germline): MGHRA, YSYEKL. Written as DNA, the CDR3 is TGCGCCAGCAGCCAAGATCTCCGTCGGGCTAGCGGCCCCTACAATGAGCAGTTCTTC. Its translation is CASSQDLRRASGPYNEQFF.

The V call is TRBV3-1 (or the pseudogene TRBV3-2), the J call TRBJ2-1; D possibly corresponds to TRBD1 (5 bases). The length of the CDR3 is 14 residues. V lost 1 base, J lost 3 bases, and 7 bases lay in between. Germline values: CDR1 LGHDT, CDR2 YNNKEL (reference sequence). The CDR3 DNA sequence: TGTGCCAGCAGCCAAGTAGGGGTCTACAATGAGCAGTTCTTC. Translated: CASSQVGVYNEQFF.

The chain combines TRBV29-1 with TRBJ1-1; possible D gene TRBD1, 6 bases. The V gene lost 5 bases and the J gene lost 4 bases, with 17 bases spanning the gap. Germline V gene lookup returns CDR1 SQVTM and CDR2 ANQGSEA. CDR3 length: 14 residues. The CDR3 here is CSVSGQLAFTEAFF. CDR3 bases: TGCAGCGTTTCCGGACAGCTAGCTTTCACTGAAGCTTTCTTT.

V and J are TRBV15 and TRBJ1-5; 8 bases are shared with TRBD1. The CDR3 runs to 16 residues. Germline CDR1 is LNHNV and CDR2 is YYDKDF (reference sequence). Trimming removed 4 bases from V and 10 bases from J; junction bases left unmatched: 15. This CDR3 reads CATSIKTGQGAVPQHF. DNA for the CDR3: TGTGCCACCAGCATAAAAACTGGACAGGGCGCGGTTCCCCAGCATTTT. Filled out from reference TRBV15 and TRBJ1-5, the complete variable domain reads DAMVIQNPRYQVTQFGKPVTLSCSQTLNHNVMYWYQQKSSQAPKLLFHYYDKDFNNEADTPDNFQSRRPNTSFCFLDIRSPGLGDTAMYLCATSIKTGQGAVPQHFGDGTRLSIL.

This chain links TRBV6-1 with TRBJ2-4, with D possibly being TRBD1 (6 bases). Germline V gene data show CDR1 as MNHNS and CDR2 as SASEGT. V was shortened by 2 bases and J by 0 bases, with 11 bases between the two germline ends. There are 16 residues in the CDR3. The DNA for the CDR3 is TGTGCCAGCAGTGAATGGACAGATTCAGCCAAAAACATTCAGTACTTC. Translated, it gives CASSEWTDSAKNIQYF.

The count of this clone is one. The CDR3 DNA is TGTGCCAGCAGTTCCCCTAAGGGACTTTACAATGAGCAGTTCTTC. Amino acids: CASSSPKGLYNEQFF. V usage is TRBV28 and J usage is TRBJ2-1; TRBD2 might be the D (6 bases). The CDR3 covers 15 residues. V lost 4 bases, J lost 4 bases, and 14 bases lay in between. CDR1 is MDHEN, CDR2 SYDVKM, per germline. The complete variable domain, with remaining parts taken from reference TRBV28 and TRBJ2-1, reads DVKVTQSSRYLVKRTGEKVFLECVQDMDHENMFWYRQDPGLGLRLIYFSYDVKMKEKGDIPEGYSVSREKKERFSLILESASTNQTSMYLCASSSPKGLYNEQFFGPGTRLTVL.

This chain uses TRBV5-6 with TRBJ2-5, with D perhaps being TRBD1 or TRBD2 (6 bases each). The CDR3 length is 13 residues. Per the germline V gene, CDR1 is SGHDT and CDR2 is YYEEEE. V was pared by 5 bases and J by 5 bases, with 13 bases between. CDR3 sequence (DNA): TGTGCCAGCAGAACGGGGGCTGGGGAGACCCAGTACTTC. It yields the protein CASRTGAGETQYF.

The J gene is TRBJ1-5, the V gene TRBV5-5, with TRBD1 identical over 9 bases. CDR1 SGHKS and CDR2 YYEKEE come from the germline V gene (reference sequence). This CDR3 region has 16 residues. V trimming: 4 bases; J trimming: 0 bases; junction bases outside the gene matches: 5. In DNA form, the CDR3 reads TGTGCCAGCAGCCGACAGGGGGGCTTTAGCAATCAGCCCCAGCATTTT. It encodes CASSRQGGFSNQPQHF. Looking up the rest from reference TRBV5-5 and TRBJ1-5 gives the full variable domain: DAGVTQSPTHLIKTRGQQVTLRCSPISGHKSVSWYQQVLGQGPQFIFQYYEKEERGRGNFPDRFSARQFPNYSSELNVNALLLGDSALYLCASSRQGGFSNQPQHFGDGTRLSIL.

The chain combines TRBV12-3 or TRBV12-4 with TRBJ2-2; D possibly corresponds to TRBD1 (6 bases). V shed 5 bases and J shed 7 bases, with 8 bases lying between them. The CDR3 runs to 12 residues. The CDR3 region has the DNA TGTGCCAGCAGTCCGACAGGCGGGGAGCTGTTTTTT. Translation gives CASSPTGGELFF.

The gene calls are TRBV19 and TRBJ2-1, with D tentatively TRBD1 (5 bases). Trimming pared 5 bases from V and 7 bases from J, leaving 15 bases between. CDR1 and CDR2 (germline): LNHDA, SQIVND (reference sequence). The CDR3 has 14 amino acids. In nucleotides, the CDR3 is TGTGCCAGTAGTCAGGGATCCCTGGCGAATGAGCAGTTCTTC. It yields the protein CASSQGSLANEQFF.

The chain links TRBV19 to TRBJ1-1; a weak D match, TRBD1 (5 bases). The germline CDR1 and CDR2 sequences are LNHDA and SQIVND (reference sequence). The CDR3 extends over 14 amino acids. Trimming left V 7 bases short and J 1 base short, with 13 bases between. Here the CDR3 reads CASTHLQGNTEAFF. Here the CDR3 DNA reads TGTGCCAGTACCCACCTCCAGGGGAACACTGAAGCTTTCTTT.

The CDR3 region has the DNA TGTGCCAGTACCGGGACTAGCGGGAGCCGGGAGCTGTTTTTT. Translating it yields CASTGTSGSRELFF. This chain uses TRBV28 with TRBJ2-2; 14 nucleotides line up with TRBD2. This CDR3 has 14 amino acids. CDR1 is MDHEN, CDR2 SYDVKM, per germline. After removal of 9 bases from V and 9 bases from J, the junction contained 6 bases not matched to a gene.